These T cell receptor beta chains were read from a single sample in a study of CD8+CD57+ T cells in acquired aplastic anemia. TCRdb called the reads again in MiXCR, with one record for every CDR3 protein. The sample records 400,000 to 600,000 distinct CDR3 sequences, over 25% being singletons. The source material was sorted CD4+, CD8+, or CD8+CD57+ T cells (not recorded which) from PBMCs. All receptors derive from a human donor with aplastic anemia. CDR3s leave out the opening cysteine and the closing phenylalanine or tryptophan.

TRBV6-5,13,ASSYGTSGYNEQF
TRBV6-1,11,ASRFPGRYEAF
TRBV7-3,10,ASWPAGRTQY
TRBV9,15,ASSVRPGTTLDNEQF
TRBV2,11,ASSDREGDTQY
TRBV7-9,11,ASSPNPNSPLH
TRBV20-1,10,SATQGGTEAF
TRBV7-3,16,ASRLEGGPTSSYNEQF
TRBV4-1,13,ASSVPGLATDTQY
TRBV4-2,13,ASSQDGDYTDTQY
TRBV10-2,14,ASSATSGLAKNIQY
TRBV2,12,ASRGGPGQGGYT
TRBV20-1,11,SAIQGNSYEQY
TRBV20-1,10,SASREAGELF
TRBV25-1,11,ASSAPGLNEQF
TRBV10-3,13,AISGDSDSNQPQH
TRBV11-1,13,ASRLAGTGYNEQF
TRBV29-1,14,SVGGGRSSSYNEQF
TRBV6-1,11,ASSWTGANTIY
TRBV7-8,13,ASSPSVEGFSPLH
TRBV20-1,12,SARGASYNSPLH
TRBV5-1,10,ASSWDRGEAF
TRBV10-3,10,AISEGSYGYT
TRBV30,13,AWSVRLAGEYEQY
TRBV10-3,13,AISESGQTQETQY
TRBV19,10,ASSRPSYEQY
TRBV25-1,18,ASSEYSFGRGGAENEKLF
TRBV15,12,ATSRVAQNTEAF
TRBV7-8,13,ASSLALTGSVEAF
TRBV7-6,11,ASSLAISYEQY
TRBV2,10,ASTTGDSPLH
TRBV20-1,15,SASPAGSGAGGYEQY
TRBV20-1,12,GAGLAGVADTQY
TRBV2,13,ASSEAGRGNSPLH
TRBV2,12,ASSEGQGNTEAF
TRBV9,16,ASSFVWTSGSYPYEQY
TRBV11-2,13,ASSPVAGNTGELF
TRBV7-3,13,ASSLSRAANSPLH
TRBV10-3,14,VTDGLGGTSRNGYT
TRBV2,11,ASSDRLNEKLF
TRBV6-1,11,ASSEAYRPRPT
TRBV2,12,ASSDRDRGDEQF